The T cell receptor (beta chain) described here comes from a study of OX40 agonist ivuxolimab in advanced cancers. About the study: Ivuxolimab, which is an agonistic anti-OX40 (CD134) antibody, was administered to the patients.

TCRdb's copy holds only in-frame clones and misses some; the assay was immunoSEQ multiplex PCR. The data hold approximately 50,000 clones, with over 80% observed a single time. The CDR3 covers 18 residues. V shed 5 bases, J shed 0 bases, and the junction held 15 bases outside the gene matches. Germline V gene data show CDR1 as MDHEN and CDR2 as SYDVKM. Here the sequenced sample was CD4+ or CD8+ T cells sorted from blood, taken in a trial of the OX40 agonist ivuxolimab. The TCR was taken from an adult with an advanced solid tumor such as melanoma, head and neck, liver or kidney cancer. The V gene is TRBV28, the J gene TRBJ2-7, with 8 bases lining up with TRBD1. The CDR3 DNA sequence: TGTGCCAGCAGTCCCATATCTCCCCCAGGGGGCTTCTCCTACGAGCAGTACTTC. Its translation: CASSPISPPGGFSYEQYF.